The TCR beta chain under discussion was sequenced for a study of cytomegalovirus exposure and HLA in healthy donors. Overall study context: Tens of millions of unique TCRs from HLA-typed donors were held in an early release of data.

The PCR was carried out with 60 Vbeta primers and 13 Jbeta primers. TCRdb's table, derived via immunoSEQ multiplex PCR, lists solely in-frame clones and lacks some. The sample consists of around 150,000 clones, around 83% of them appearing once. Germline CDR1 and CDR2: SGHNT and YYREEE (reference sequence). The V end was cut by 2 bases, the J end by 0 bases, with 9 bases between. This CDR3 is 14 amino acids long. Sequences were obtained from PBMCs. The rearrangement uses TRBV5-4 and TRBJ2-7; D is undetermined. This sequence originates from a girl aged 2-10 years in good health and CMV-seropositive. The CDR3 sequence: CASSFGPSSYEQYF. The CDR3 nucleotides read TGTGCCAGCAGCTTCGGTCCTTCCTCCTACGAGCAGTACTTC.